Presented here are 11 T cell receptor beta chains from one specimen sequenced in a study of cytomegalovirus exposure and HLA in healthy donors. Both 60 Vbeta primers and 13 Jbeta primers went into the PCR. The assay was immunoSEQ multiplex PCR, and TCRdb's table has in-frame clones only and misses some. This table holds approximately 200,000 clones, roughly 84% found once. The sequencing input was PBMCs. Receptors originate from a boy aged 5-17 years in good health and CMV-seronegative.

V and J are TRBV30 and TRBJ2-7, with D perhaps TRBD1 (6 bases). This CDR3 is built from 15 residues. The V and J ends lost 1 base and 1 base respectively, with 14 bases between them. CDR1 is GTSNPN and CDR2 is SVGIG in the germline V gene (reference sequence). The CDR3 region is CAWSARGGVSYEQYF. Here the CDR3 DNA reads TGTGCCTGGAGTGCCCGAGGGGGAGTATCCTACGAGCAGTACTTC.

The genes are TRBV5-1 and TRBJ2-5; D gene unclear. The CDR3 has 13 amino acids. Trimming removed 4 bases at V and 0 bases at J, with 7 bases between. Per germline, CDR1 SGHRS and CDR2 YFSETQ. CDR3 loop: CASSPSYQETQYF. CDR3 bases: TGCGCCAGCAGCCCCTCGTACCAAGAGACCCAGTACTTC.

This rearrangement joins TRBV28 to TRBJ1-3; D gene uncertain. CDR1 MDHEN and CDR2 SYDVKM come from the germline V gene. The CDR3 runs to 16 residues. Trimming cost V 3 bases and J 0 bases, with 12 bases left between them. The CDR3 sequence: CASSFGSEGSGNTIYF. The CDR3 DNA follows: TGTGCCAGCAGTTTTGGTTCTGAGGGCTCTGGAAACACCATATATTTT.

CDR3 region: CASSQGQGSGYGYTF. CDR3 coding DNA: TGTGCCAGCAGCCAAGGACAGGGATCAGGCTATGGCTACACCTTC. This chain joins TRBV14 and TRBJ1-2; 7 positions match TRBD1. The CDR3 contains 15 residues. CDR1 and CDR2 (germline): SGHDN, FVKESK. The trim removed 1 base at V and 4 bases at J, leaving 6 bases unmatched. Full variable domain (remainder filled in from reference TRBV14 and TRBJ1-2): EAGVTQFPSHSVIEKGQTVTLRCDPISGHDNLYWYRRVMGKEIKFLLHFVKESKQDESGMPNNRFLAERTGGTYSTLKVQPAELEDSGVYFCASSQGQGSGYGYTFGSGTRLTVV.

J is TRBJ2-7 and V is TRBV7-9; D not certain. Trimming stripped 5 bases from V and 3 bases from J, with 11 bases between. In germline, CDR1 is SEHNR, CDR2 FQNEAQ (reference sequence). This CDR3 comprises 13 residues. DNA of the CDR3: TGTGCCAGCAGCCCCCGTGACTTCTACGAGCAGTACTTC. It translates to CASSPRDFYEQYF.

Note on this clone: Compared with germline, one end of the junction differs, possibly owing to a read error. The chain links TRBV2 to TRBJ2-1; 9 nucleotides line up with TRBD2. The CDR3 is 15 residues long. Germline V gene lookup returns CDR1 SNHLY and CDR2 FYNNEI. Here the CDR3 reads CASSEEIGLARLRLF. Written as DNA, the CDR3 is TGTGCCAGCAGTGAAGAGATAGGACTAGCGAGGTTGAGACTCTTC.

The rearrangement links TRBV11-2 to TRBJ1-4; possibly TRBD1 for D (5 bases). The CDR3 spans 16 residues. Germline loops: CDR1 SGHAT, CDR2 FQNNGV. V shed 5 bases and J shed 7 bases, with 20 bases lying between them. Here the CDR3 reads CASSIPVGRVGEKLFF. In DNA, the CDR3 is TGTGCCAGCAGCATCCCGGTCGGCAGGGTGGGTGAAAAACTGTTTTTT.

The chain uses TRBV10-3 and TRBJ2-1, with D possibly being TRBD2 (5 bases). V was cut by 5 bases and J by 3 bases, with 17 bases left in between. The CDR3 is 16 residues long. The V gene's germline CDR1 is ENHRY and CDR2 SYGVKD. DNA of the CDR3: TGTGCCATCAGTCCACTTCCTGACGGGAACTACAATGAGCAGTTCTTC. The encoded protein is CAISPLPDGNYNEQFF.

The chain has TRBV9 and TRBJ2-7; the D gene is possibly TRBD2 (6 bases). Between the trimmed V and J ends, which lost 0 bases and 7 bases, there was a span of 11 bases. Germline V CDR1 and CDR2: SGDLS, YYNGEE. There are 13 residues in the CDR3. CDR3 residues: CASSVARRGEQYF. CDR3 bases: TGTGCCAGCAGCGTAGCTCGGAGGGGAGAGCAGTACTTC.

The chain has TRBV7-2 and TRBJ2-7; D might be TRBD1 (6 bases). This CDR3 is built from 14 residues. Trimming cost V 5 bases and J 4 bases, with 15 bases left between them. Germline V gene data show CDR1 as SGHTA and CDR2 as FQGNSA. The DNA of the CDR3 is TGTGCCAGCAGCCAATCGCCGAGGGGGTACGAGCAGTACTTC. Residues: CASSQSPRGYEQYF.

The CDR3 region is CASQASGGNTQYF. The CDR3 coding sequence is TGTGCCAGCCAAGCGAGCGGCGGAAATACGCAGTATTTT. The rearrangement uses TRBV5-6 and TRBJ2-3; tentative D call: TRBD2 (5 bases). Looked up from germline, CDR1 is SGHDT and CDR2 is YYEEEE. V was trimmed by 7 bases and J by 7 bases, leaving 16 bases between them. The CDR3 consists of 13 residues.